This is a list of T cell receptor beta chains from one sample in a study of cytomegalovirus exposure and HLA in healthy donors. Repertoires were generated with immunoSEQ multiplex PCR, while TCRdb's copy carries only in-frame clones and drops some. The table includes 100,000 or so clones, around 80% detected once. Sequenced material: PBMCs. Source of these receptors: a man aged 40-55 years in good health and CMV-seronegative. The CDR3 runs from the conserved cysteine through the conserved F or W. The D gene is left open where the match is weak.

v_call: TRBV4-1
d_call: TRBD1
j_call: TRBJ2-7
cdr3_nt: TGCGCCAGCAGCCATCCATCCGGGACAGGGGGGTACGAGCAGTACTTC
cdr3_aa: CASSHPSGTGGYEQYF

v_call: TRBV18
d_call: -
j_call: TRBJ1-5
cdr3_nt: TGTGCCAGCTCACCTTCTTGGACAGAAAATCAGCCCCAGCATTTT
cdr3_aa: CASSPSWTENQPQHF

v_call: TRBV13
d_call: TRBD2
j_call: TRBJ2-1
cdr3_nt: TGTGCCAGCAGCCTCGCTTCCGGGACTATCAATGAGCAGTTCTTC
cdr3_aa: CASSLASGTINEQFF

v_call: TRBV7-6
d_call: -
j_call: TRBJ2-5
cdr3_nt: TGTGCCAGCAGCTGGCAACGTGGAGAGACCCAGTACTTC
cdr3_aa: CASSWQRGETQYF

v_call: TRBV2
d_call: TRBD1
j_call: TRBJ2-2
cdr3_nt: TGTGCCAGCAGTGAATGGACAGGGATAGGCACCGGGGAGCTGTTTTTT
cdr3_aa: CASSEWTGIGTGELFF

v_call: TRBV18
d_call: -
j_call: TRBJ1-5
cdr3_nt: TGTGCCAGCTCACCAGGACAACCCTATAGCAATCAGCCCCAGCATTTT
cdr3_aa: CASSPGQPYSNQPQHF

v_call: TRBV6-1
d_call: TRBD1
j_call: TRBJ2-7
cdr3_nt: TGTGCCAGCAGTGAGCGGCGACAGGGGACCTACGAGCAGTACTTC
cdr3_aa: CASSERRQGTYEQYF

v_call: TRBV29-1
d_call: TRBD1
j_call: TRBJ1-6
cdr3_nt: TGCAGCGTAGGACAGGGTGGTAATTCACCCCTCCACTTT
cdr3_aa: CSVGQGGNSPLHF

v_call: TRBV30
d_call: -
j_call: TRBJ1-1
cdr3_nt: TGTGCCTGGAGTGGGGGGGTCGCCCGTGACGCTTTCTTT
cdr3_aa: CAWSGGVARDAFF

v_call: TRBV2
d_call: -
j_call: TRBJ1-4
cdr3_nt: TGTGCCAGCACGGGGGGGCTAGATCTAGAAAAACTGTTTTTT
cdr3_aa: CASTGGLDLEKLFF